Each of the 3 T cell receptor beta chains below was sequenced from the same sample in a study of blood T cell repertoires in COVID-19. The repertoire was sequenced with immunoSEQ multiplex PCR; TCRdb's copy has only in-frame clones and lacks some. In the table there are approximately 410,000 clones, just over 85% of which are singletons. The sample consisted of peripheral blood. The receptor source for this set is a woman younger than 45 with active or convalescent COVID-19.

V and J are TRBV6-5 and TRBJ2-7; no definite D call. This CDR3 spans 13 amino acids. CDR1 MNHEY and CDR2 SVGAGI come from the germline V gene. V lost 4 bases and J lost 2, with 9 bases in between. In nucleotides, the CDR3 is TGTGCCAGCAGTTCCACCCGGGCCTACGAGCAGTACTTC. This translates into CASSSTRAYEQYF.

V gene TRBV2 combines with J gene TRBJ2-7, with 11 bases fitting TRBD2. The CDR3 is 19 amino acids. Germline CDR1 SNHLY, CDR2 FYNNEI. V trimming: 2 bases; J trimming: 0 bases; junction bases outside the gene matches: 12. The CDR3 sequence: CASSEWPLAGETSSYEQYF. The CDR3 nucleotides read TGTGCCAGCAGTGAATGGCCACTAGCGGGGGAAACCAGCTCCTACGAGCAGTACTTC.

This clone was seen once. The rearrangement uses TRBV18 and TRBJ2-5; 7 positions agree with TRBD2. Per germline, CDR1 KGHSH and CDR2 LQKENI. V lost 3 bases and J lost 3; bases outside the gene matches: 7. The CDR3 length is 15 residues. CDR3 coding DNA: TGTGCCAGCTCACCGGGCGGGAGTTTGGAAGAGACCCAGTACTTC. Protein: CASSPGGSLEETQYF.